These 12 T cell receptor beta chains originate from one sample sequenced in a study of T cells after yellow fever vaccination. TCRdb processed the 5' RACE reads anew with MiXCR; each CDR3 protein has one entry. The sample contains around 350,000 distinct CDR3 sequences, more than 9% of which appear only once. This specimen was PBMCs, taken on the day of the first yellow fever vaccination. The receptors were gathered from a man aged 18-30 years who received the YFV17D yellow fever vaccine.

This clonotype came up a few times. The J gene is TRBJ1-5, the V gene TRBV27, with D uncertain. V shed 2 bases and J shed 3 bases, with 11 bases lying between them. The CDR3 has 15 residues. CDR1 and CDR2 from the germline V gene are MNHEY and SMNVEV (reference sequence). The CDR3 bases are TGTGCCAGCAGTTTAAATGGGGAGTTCAATCAGCCCCAGCATTTT. Translated: CASSLNGEFNQPQHF.

V and J are TRBV6-1 and TRBJ2-1; 7 bases are shared with TRBD1. V lost 6 bases, J lost 0 bases, and 8 bases stayed unmatched. The CDR3 length is 16 residues. Germline CDR1 reads MNHNS; CDR2 reads SASEGT. CDR3 in amino acids: CASRKTGMSSYNEQFF. CDR3 DNA sequence: TGTGCCAGCAGAAAGACAGGGATGAGCTCCTACAATGAGCAGTTCTTC.

This clonotype was seen ten or more times. The rearrangement joins TRBV7-9 to TRBJ2-7; no clear D. V gave up 7 bases and J gave up 6 bases, with 13 bases separating them. CDR3 length: 12 amino acids. Germline CDR1 and CDR2: SEHNR and FQNEAQ (reference sequence). The chain's CDR3 is CASTVLSGEQYF. CDR3 nucleotides: TGTGCCAGCACCGTCCTCTCGGGCGAGCAGTACTTC.

The chain joins TRBV12-3 or TRBV12-4 to TRBJ2-5; D unresolved. Between the trimmed V and J ends, which lost 3 bases and 5 bases, there was a span of 7 bases. This CDR3 is built from 12 residues. The CDR3 protein is CASSFVTETQYF. CDR3 coding DNA: TGTGCCAGCAGTTTCGTGACCGAGACCCAGTACTTC.

In this sample, this clonotype turned up many times. J is TRBJ2-5 and V is TRBV7-3; 7 nucleotides align to TRBD2. The trim removed 5 bases at V and 5 bases at J, leaving 5 bases unmatched. This CDR3 spans 13 amino acids. Germline CDR1 SGHTA, CDR2 FQGTGA. This CDR3 reads CASSRLARETQYF. DNA of the CDR3: TGTGCCAGCAGCCGACTAGCACGGGAGACCCAGTACTTC.

This clonotype was found a few times. V gene TRBV12-3 or TRBV12-4 combines with J gene TRBJ2-7; the match to TRBD1 covers 8 bases. The CDR3 runs 14 residues. The ends lost 6 bases at V and 9 bases at J; junction bases unmatched: 13. CDR3 amino acids: CASSLGQGLNVQYF. CDR3 DNA sequence: TGTGCCAGCAGCCTCGGACAGGGACTCAACGTGCAGTACTTC.

This clonotype appeared many times. V and J are TRBV12-3 or TRBV12-4 and TRBJ2-1; D may correspond to TRBD1 or TRBD2 (5 bases each). This CDR3 is 14 amino acids long. The ends were cut back, 8 bases at V and 7 bases at J, with 18 bases in the middle. The chain's CDR3 is CASGGSLPRNEQFF. Written as DNA, the CDR3 is TGTGCCAGCGGGGGAAGCCTGCCTAGAAATGAGCAGTTCTTC.

This clonotype was counted between two and nine times. The chain joins TRBV9 to TRBJ2-2; no reliable D call. The CDR3 covers 12 residues. Per germline, CDR1 SGDLS and CDR2 YYNGEE. Trimming shortened V by 0 bases and J by 7 bases, and 4 bases separated the two germline ends. CDR3 coding DNA: TGTGCCAGCAGCGTAGAGGACGGGGAGCTGTTTTTT. It specifies CASSVEDGELFF.

The genes are TRBV7-9 and TRBJ2-5; 9 bases map to TRBD1. Germline V gene sequence: CDR1 SEHNR, CDR2 FQNEAQ (reference sequence). The CDR3 contains 13 residues. Trimming took 9 bases from V and 2 from J; bases not matched to a gene: 4. The CDR3 loop is CASEGQGQETQYF. In nucleotides, the CDR3 is TGTGCCAGTGAGGGACAGGGACAAGAGACCCAGTACTTC. Combining the CDR3 with reference TRBV7-9 and TRBJ2-5 gives the whole variable domain DTGVSQNPRHKITKRGQNVTFRCDPISEHNRLYWYRQTLGQGPEFLTYFQNEAQLEKSRLLSDRFSAERPKGSFSTLEIQRTEQGDSAMYLCASEGQGQETQYFGPGTRLLVL.

This clonotype was seen at least ten times. The chain recombines TRBV4-2 with TRBJ1-5; 9 positions match TRBD1. Losses at the gene ends were 0 bases for V and 3 bases for J; bases not matched to a gene: 3. The CDR3 consists of 16 residues. Germline CDR1 is LGHNA and CDR2 is YNFKEQ. In nucleotides, the CDR3 is TGTGCCAGCAGCCAAGAACAGGGGGCTTACAATCAGCCCCAGCATTTT. It translates to CASSQEQGAYNQPQHF.

The sample holds a few counts of this clonotype. The chain uses TRBV29-1 and TRBJ1-2; 7 bases line up with TRBD1. J gave up 4 bases and V 7 bases, and 9 bases lay outside the gene matches. Per the germline V gene, CDR1 is SQVTM and CDR2 is ANQGSEA. The CDR3 totals 13 residues. The chain's CDR3 is CSAQGGPRYGYTF. CDR3 nucleotides: TGCAGCGCCCAGGGGGGGCCACGCTATGGCTACACCTTC.

This clonotype was picked up many times. Mismatch with germline at one junction end may stem from a read error. The CDR3, as DNA: TGTGCCAGCAGTTTGCGGCCGAGCACAGATACGCAGTATTTT. Amino acids: CASSLRPSTDTQYF. This chain connects TRBV5-1 to TRBJ2-3; D ambiguous. Germline V lookup: CDR1 SGHRS, CDR2 YFSETQ. The CDR3 is made up of 14 amino acids.